The clone carrying this T cell receptor beta chain was picked up one time. No antigen is known for it. Sequenced by immunoSEQ multiplex PCR; TCRdb stores in-frame clones only, minus some. Among roughly 380,000 clones listed, roughly 84% were seen once. The data were taken from a study of Ad26.COV2.S vaccination and SARS-CoV-2 variants. Study in general: Dosing was one shot or two shots 56 days apart.

The CDR3 covers 20 residues. In germline, CDR1 is MNHEY, CDR2 SMNVEV (reference sequence). Germline trimming cut 1 base from V and 3 bases from J; bases unmatched to any gene: 14. Study-level results: Spike-specific TCR breadth was greater in vaccine than placebo recipients.

Noted treatment: around 19 received Ad26.COV2.S at low or high dose, single or two shots; about five received placebo; per-sample allocation not given. Sampling was done on day 63 after the first vaccine or placebo injection. Ad26 vector vaccine expressed Wuhan-strain SARS-CoV-2 spike. The sequenced sample was peripheral blood, obtained in a trial of Ad26.COV2.S vaccine versus placebo. This TCR was sampled from a person between 18 and 65 years old who received the Ad26.COV2.S COVID-19 vaccine or a placebo. This chain connects TRBV27 to TRBJ2-2; 10 bases agree with TRBD2. The CDR3 sequence: CASSLYFLRLAGDHTGELFF. The CDR3 nucleotides are TGTGCCAGCAGTTTATATTTTCTGCGGCTAGCGGGGGACCACACCGGGGAGCTGTTTTTT.